Sequencing of this TCR beta chain was carried out in a study of cytomegalovirus exposure and HLA in healthy donors. Study-wide background: HLA-typed donors contributed 80 million to 85 million unique TCRs, which were held in an early data release.

Overall study findings and caveats: Rarity marked most TCR sequences, yet some public TCRs occurred in many donors.

Concerning this clone: Its specificity is unknown.

In the PCR, 60 Vbeta and 13 Jbeta primers were used. Produced via immunoSEQ multiplex PCR; TCRdb's table is partial and in-frame only. This sample carries 100,000 to 150,000 clones, 80% of them seen once, and the ten largest clones take more than 3%. CDR1 SGDLS and CDR2 YYNGEE come from the germline V gene. CDR3 size: 15 residues. Trimming removed 0 bases from V and 7 bases from J; junction bases left unmatched: 5. Sequences were obtained from PBMCs. The source of this sequence is a male donor in good health and CMV-seronegative. The V gene is TRBV9, the J gene TRBJ2-7; 12 bases are a match to TRBD2. DNA for the CDR3: TGTGCCAGCAGCGTAGGGACTAGCGGGACGGGGGAGCAGTACTTC. Encoded protein: CASSVGTSGTGEQYF.